This TCR beta chain stems from a study of T cell repertoires in cytomegalovirus infection. Study-wide results and limits: Dominating the ex vivo response were TCR beta clonotypes that were CMV-specific and HLA-C-restricted.

As regards this clonotype: Antigen unknown.

V was clipped by 6 bases and J by 5 bases; unmatched bases: 10. The CDR3 covers 14 residues. The germline gives CDR1 SGHKS, CDR2 YYEKEE (reference sequence). Each CDR3 protein is one row after TCRdb ran MiXCR on the reads. Seen here are about 260,000 distinct CDR3 sequences, about 13% observed once, and the top ten hold about 8.7%. The V gene is TRBV5-5, the J gene TRBJ2-7, with TRBD1 matching 8 bases. The material sequenced was PBMCs. This sequence was found in a human donor in good health (CMV status not recorded). Some clones in this sample may be carry-over from other donors' samples. Here the CDR3 reads CASKLPGGYNEQYF. DNA of the CDR3: TGTGCCAGCAAACTTCCAGGGGGCTACAACGAGCAGTACTTC.